What follows are 25 T cell receptor beta chains derived from one specimen sequenced in a study of blood T cells in healthy people across ages. A second PCR of about 6 to 11 cycles used a sample-barcoded 5' primer and a J-beta primer mix. TCRdb re-analysed the 5' RACE reads in MiXCR, keeping a single row per CDR3 protein. The profile shows hundreds of thousands of distinct CDR3 sequences, just over 55% of them singletons. Sample: blood. The receptor source for this set is a man aged 40-55 years in good health.

The chain combines TRBV11-2 with TRBJ2-5, with D possibly TRBD2 on 6 matching bases. Trimming took off 3 bases at V and 3 bases at J, with 11 bases between the two ends. The CDR3 sequence is 14 residues long. CDR1 and CDR2 from the germline V gene are SGHAT and FQNNGV. CDR3 region: CASSLGLREETQYF. The CDR3 DNA reads TGTGCCAGCAGCTTGGGACTGCGGGAAGAGACCCAGTACTTC.

The chain recombines TRBV6-2 or TRBV6-3 with TRBJ2-7, with a possible D match to TRBD2 (6 bases). Trimming took off 2 bases at V and 3 bases at J, with 11 bases between the two ends. Germline CDR1 MNHEY, CDR2 SVGEGT. The CDR3 is made up of 14 amino acids. The CDR3 DNA follows: TGTGCCAGCAGTTACGGAGGGAGTATCTACGAGCAGTACTTC. Translating gives CASSYGGSIYEQYF.

The table lists this clonotype with a few counts. The chain joins TRBV7-8 to TRBJ1-1; TRBD1 might be the D (5 bases). Germline V gene data show CDR1 as SGHVS and CDR2 as FQNEAQ. Trimming shortened V by 7 bases and J by 2 bases, and 14 bases separated the two germline ends. This CDR3 has 14 amino acids. CDR3 residues: CASTPLGANTEAFF. CDR3 sequence (DNA): TGTGCCAGCACCCCATTAGGGGCTAACACTGAAGCTTTCTTT.

In this sample, this clonotype turned up a few times. The chain couples TRBV29-1 to TRBJ2-7; D may be TRBD2 (7 bases). The CDR3 spans 13 residues. Trimming cost V 6 bases and J 2 bases, with 14 bases left between them. Looked up from germline, CDR1 is SQVTM and CDR2 is ANQGSEA. CDR3 in DNA: TGCAGCGTCGGAGGGGGGGGGCCCTACGAGCAGTACTTC. Translating it yields CSVGGGGPYEQYF.

Only one count was recorded for this clonotype. V gene TRBV4-2 combines with J gene TRBJ2-1; 9 positions match TRBD2. The CDR3 spans 18 residues. Trimming removed 1 base from V and 7 bases from J; junction bases left unmatched: 14. From germline, CDR1 is LGHNA and CDR2 YNFKEQ. CDR3 in amino acids: CASSQGAGGLPYKNEQFF. CDR3 sequence (DNA): TGTGCCAGCAGCCAAGGGGCGGGAGGGTTACCATACAAGAATGAGCAGTTCTTC.

The chain employs TRBV6-5 and TRBJ1-6; the D is unclear. V gave up 6 bases and J gave up 7 bases, with 10 bases separating them. This CDR3 has 13 amino acids. From germline, CDR1 is MNHEY and CDR2 SVGAGI. For the CDR3, the DNA is TGTGCCAGCAGAGTATTGGGGAATTCACCCCTCCACTTT. This translates into CASRVLGNSPLHF.

The V and J genes are TRBV4-3 and TRBJ1-4, with D possibly matching TRBD1 (5 bases). The CDR3 extends over 16 amino acids. Germline lookup yields CDR1 LGHNA and CDR2 YSLEER. Trimming left V 1 base short and J 10 bases short, with 19 bases between. As DNA, the CDR3 is TGCGCCAGCAGCCAAGGGGTGGGGCAGTCGACCGGAAAACTGTTTTTT. Translated, it gives CASSQGVGQSTGKLFF.

The chain employs TRBV29-1 and TRBJ1-1, with a tentative D call TRBD1 (5 bases). The CDR3 runs 14 residues. Germline CDR1 reads SQVTM; CDR2 reads ANQGSEA. Trimming took 0 bases from V and 5 from J, leaving 13 bases between them. CDR3 region: CSVEDRGGETEAFF. For the CDR3, the DNA is TGCAGCGTTGAAGACCGGGGGGGGGAAACTGAAGCTTTCTTT.

There are a few counts of this clonotype. The gene calls are TRBV21-1 and TRBJ2-7. TRBV21-1 is a pseudogene. The CDR3 covers 17 residues. The chain's CDR3 is CASSKRARSGILDEQYF. The CDR3 region has the DNA TGTGCCAGCAGCAAACGAGCCCGTAGCGGGATCCTGGACGAGCAGTACTTC.

The sample holds a few counts of this clonotype. V usage is TRBV6-5 and J usage is TRBJ2-3; 9 bases are shared with TRBD1. The length of the CDR3 is 18 residues. Germline CDR1 MNHEY, CDR2 SVGAGI. Trimming at V came to 2 bases and at J to 5 bases, leaving 14 bases not matched to a gene. The CDR3 DNA reads TGTGCCAGCAGTTACCCTCACAAACTAGACAGGGGGGGAGATACGCAGTATTTT. Protein sequence: CASSYPHKLDRGGDTQYF.

As concerns this clonotype: The conserved phenylalanine or tryptophan normally closing the CDR3 is absent here, so this likely arose from a read error. V gene TRBV9 combines with J gene TRBJ2-7; D perhaps matches TRBD2 (6 bases). With 2 bases removed from V and 5 bases from J, the gap between germline ends came to 17 bases. CDR3 length equals 15 residues. Looked up from germline, CDR1 is SGDLS and CDR2 is YYNGEE. DNA for the CDR3: TGTGCCAGCAGCGTTAGCGGTGGGGTTCACGACGAGCAGTACTTG. The encoded protein is CASSVSGGVHDEQYL.

This clonotype came up a few times. The chain uses TRBV20-1 and TRBJ1-2; no clear D. The V gene's germline CDR1 is DFQATT and CDR2 SNEGSKA (reference sequence). This CDR3 contains 11 residues. The V end was cut by 6 bases, the J end by 5 bases, with 10 bases between. The CDR3 region has the DNA TGCAGTGCCCAGACCCTATATGGCTACACCTTC. Translating it yields CSAQTLYGYTF.

J is TRBJ1-2 and V is TRBV9; 9 positions match TRBD1. Germline values: CDR1 SGDLS, CDR2 YYNGEE. The CDR3 covers 15 residues. V lost 0 bases, J lost 8 bases, and 8 bases stayed unmatched. For the CDR3, the DNA is TGTGCCAGCAGCGTAGCCGGGACAGGGCCTTGGGGCTACACCTTC. Its protein is CASSVAGTGPWGYTF. Combining the CDR3 with reference TRBV9 and TRBJ1-2 gives the whole variable domain DSGVTQTPKHLITATGQRVTLRCSPRSGDLSVYWYQQSLDQGLQFLIQYYNGEERAKGNILERFSAQQFPDLHSELNLSSLELGDSALYFCASSVAGTGPWGYTFGSGTRLTVV.

This clonotype has only a few counts. As DNA, the CDR3 is TGTGCCGAGAGCAGGGGCACAGATACGCAGTATTTT. Translated: CAESRGTDTQYF. The rearrangement links TRBV6-1 to TRBJ2-3; tentative D call: TRBD1 (5 bases). Looked up from germline, CDR1 is MNHNS and CDR2 is SASEGT. The CDR3 totals 12 residues. The V and J ends lost 11 bases and 1 base respectively, with 10 bases between them.

This clonotype has just a few counts. This sequence may be a read error, since a much larger clone differs from it by one base. CDR3 sequence reads: CSVGPDMYEQYF. The CDR3 nucleotides are TGCAGCGTGGGTCCTGACATGTACGAGCAGTACTTC. The J gene is TRBJ2-7, the V gene TRBV29-1; D remains ambiguous. V gave up 6 bases and J gave up 4 bases, with 13 bases separating them. Germline V gene lookup returns CDR1 SQVTM and CDR2 ANQGSEA. CDR3 length: 12 residues.

V usage is TRBV4-2 and J usage is TRBJ2-1, with 10 bases fitting TRBD2. Per the germline V gene, CDR1 is LGHNA and CDR2 is YNFKEQ. J gave up 9 bases and V 4 bases, and 12 bases lay outside the gene matches. This CDR3 region has 16 residues. This CDR3 is CASSPPGLADSSEQFF. The CDR3 DNA sequence: TGTGCCAGCAGCCCCCCCGGACTAGCGGATTCAAGTGAGCAGTTCTTC.

The V and J genes are TRBV4-1 and TRBJ2-7; D gene unclear. This CDR3 region has 14 residues. V lost 4 bases to trimming and J lost 3 bases, with 13 bases between them. Germline values: CDR1 MGHRA, CDR2 YSYEKL. CDR3: CASSRVSTDYEQYF. The DNA of the CDR3 is TGCGCCAGCAGCCGTGTGTCGACGGACTACGAGCAGTACTTC.

The chain has TRBV6-2 or TRBV6-3 and TRBJ2-3; possible D gene TRBD2, 6 bases. Germline assignment: CDR1 MNHEY and CDR2 SVGEGT. V was pared by 3 bases and J by 2 bases, with 12 bases between. CDR3 length: 15 amino acids. The CDR3 loop reads CASSYPSVHTDTQYF. CDR3 sequence (DNA): TGTGCCAGCAGTTATCCTAGCGTTCACACAGATACGCAGTATTTT.

The genes are TRBV7-7 and TRBJ2-7, with TRBD1 matching over 7 bases. With V trimmed by 5 bases and J by 0 bases, 7 bases remained unmatched. The germline V gene encodes CDR1 SSHAT and CDR2 FNYEAQ (reference sequence). CDR3 length: 15 residues. The CDR3 DNA reads as TGTGCCAGCAGCCCGGGACAGAGAAACTCCTACGAGCAGTACTTC. Residues: CASSPGQRNSYEQYF.

The rearrangement uses TRBV7-2 and TRBJ2-3; 9 bases match TRBD1. CDR3 size: 16 residues. Per the germline V gene, CDR1 is SGHTA and CDR2 is FQGNSA. J was trimmed by 4 bases and V by 6 bases; bases with no gene match: 11. CDR3 DNA: TGTGCCAGCAGTTCTACCGGGACAGGGTATGCAGATACGCAGTATTTT. It is translated as CASSSTGTGYADTQYF.

The chain is built from TRBV7-2 and TRBJ2-3; TRBD2 matches at 15 bases. V was pared by 6 bases and J by 5 bases, with 9 bases of the junction left unmatched. The CDR3 spans 17 residues. Germline-derived CDR1 and CDR2 are SGHTA and FQGNSA. CDR3 DNA sequence: TGTGCCAGCAGTATCGGACTAGCGGGAGGGCTGATAGATACGCAGTATTTT. This codes for CASSIGLAGGLIDTQYF.

The chain joins TRBV27 to TRBJ1-5; D remains ambiguous. The V gene's germline CDR1 is MNHEY and CDR2 SMNVEV (reference sequence). The germline V and J ends were trimmed by 4 bases and 5 bases, with 15 bases remaining between them. This CDR3 comprises 15 residues. The CDR3 sequence: CASSSGRPPHQPQHF. CDR3 nucleotide sequence: TGTGCCAGCAGTTCCGGACGGCCCCCTCATCAGCCCCAGCATTTT.

The rearrangement uses TRBV30 and TRBJ1-6; D gene uncertain. Trimming removed 4 bases from V and 0 bases from J, with 7 bases in between. The CDR3 runs to 14 residues. The V gene's germline CDR1 is GTSNPN and CDR2 SVGIG (reference sequence). DNA for the CDR3: TGTGCCTGGACCCCGAGCTCCTATAATTCACCCCTCCACTTT. Residues: CAWTPSSYNSPLHF.

This chain joins TRBV29-1 and TRBJ2-7; 12 nucleotides match TRBD1. Per the germline V gene, CDR1 is SQVTM and CDR2 is ANQGSEA. There are 13 residues in the CDR3. J gave up 10 bases and V 3 bases, and 7 bases lay outside the gene matches. The CDR3 DNA reads as TGCAGCGTTGAGGGGACAGGGGGCTACACCCAGTACTTC. Translating it yields CSVEGTGGYTQYF.

This clonotype was picked up a small number of times. The genes are TRBV29-1 and TRBJ2-1; 7 nucleotides match TRBD1. This CDR3 contains 13 residues. The V gene end was trimmed by 6 bases and the J gene end by 2 bases; junction bases not matched to a gene: 4. CDR1 is SQVTM, CDR2 ANQGSEA, per germline. In nucleotides, the CDR3 is TGCAGCGTCCCCGACAGGGCCTACAATGAGCAGTTCTTC. Translation: CSVPDRAYNEQFF.